The next 23 T cell receptor beta chains were all read from a single sample in a study of OX40 agonist ivuxolimab in advanced cancers. Produced via immunoSEQ multiplex PCR; TCRdb's table is partial and in-frame only. This sample has roughly 90,000 clones; 70% to 90% occur once, and the top ten carry roughly 0.77%. This specimen was CD4+ or CD8+ T cells sorted from blood, taken in a trial of the OX40 agonist ivuxolimab. Receptors originate from an adult with an advanced solid tumor such as melanoma, head and neck, liver or kidney cancer.

The DNA of the CDR3 is TGTGCCAGCAGTTACTCAACTTCCCGCTACGAGCAGTACTTC. This gives the protein CASSYSTSRYEQYF. V and J are TRBV6-6 and TRBJ2-7; the D is unclear. Germline V lookup: CDR1 MNHNY, CDR2 SVGAGI (reference sequence). Deletions cut 0 bases from V and 3 bases from J, with 9 bases between. The CDR3 contains 14 residues.

The CDR3 is CASSLPGQGYEQYF. CDR3 bases: TGTGCCAGCAGCCTACCGGGACAGGGTTACGAGCAGTACTTC. V gene TRBV28 combines with J gene TRBJ2-7; 9 bases are a match to TRBD1. V dropped 6 bases and J dropped 4; count of bases not matched to a gene: 7. The CDR3 length is 14 residues. Germline V gives CDR1 MDHEN, CDR2 SYDVKM.

V gene TRBV28 combines with J gene TRBJ1-2, with 7 bases fitting TRBD1. V dropped 6 bases and J dropped 0; count of bases not matched to a gene: 13. CDR3 length: 17 amino acids. Germline V gives CDR1 MDHEN, CDR2 SYDVKM. CDR3 residues: CASRGGGGDSANYGYTF. The DNA of the CDR3 is TGTGCCAGCAGGGGTGGAGGGGGCGATTCAGCTAACTATGGCTACACCTTC.

This clone showed up just once. This chain joins TRBV27 and TRBJ1-1; 10 nucleotides line up with TRBD1. Germline V CDR1 and CDR2: MNHEY, SMNVEV (reference sequence). With 7 bases clipped from V and 5 bases from J, the junction kept 13 bases outside the gene matches. The length of the CDR3 is 16 residues. The CDR3 reads CASTPGTGVRGTEAFF. The CDR3 DNA is TGTGCCAGCACCCCCGGGACAGGGGTTCGGGGAACTGAAGCTTTCTTT.

This clone came up once. The rearrangement links TRBV5-5 to TRBJ2-7; D remains unclear. V dropped 2 bases and J dropped 5 bases, with 11 bases sitting between them. Germline CDR1 reads SGHKS; CDR2 reads YYEKEE (reference sequence). The CDR3 is made up of 13 amino acids. CDR3 loop: CASSLYGFDEQYF. The CDR3 DNA reads as TGTGCCAGCAGCTTATATGGGTTCGACGAGCAGTACTTC.

This chain connects TRBV6-5 to TRBJ1-3; no firm D call. This CDR3 spans 15 amino acids. Trimming left V 4 bases short and J 3 bases short, with 13 bases between. Per germline, CDR1 MNHEY and CDR2 SVGAGI. CDR3 sequence (DNA): TGTGCCAGCAGTTTGACGTTCTTGGGTGGAAACACCATATATTTT. Its translation: CASSLTFLGGNTIYF.

In DNA form, the CDR3 reads TGTGCCAGCTCACCACCCTTGAATGATTACAATGAGCAGTTCTTC. Protein: CASSPPLNDYNEQFF. This chain links TRBV18 with TRBJ2-1; D is undetermined. Germline CDR1 KGHSH, CDR2 LQKENI. The CDR3 sequence is 15 residues long. V lost 0 bases and J lost 4, with 10 bases in between.

CDR3 protein: CASSYLQGGTEAFF. The DNA of the CDR3 is TGTGCCAGCAGTTATTTACAGGGAGGGACTGAAGCTTTCTTT. V usage is TRBV6-5 and J usage is TRBJ1-1; possibly TRBD1 for D (6 bases). The germline CDR1 and CDR2 sequences are MNHEY and SVGAGI. This CDR3 is 14 amino acids long. The germline V and J ends were trimmed by 3 bases and 5 bases, with 13 bases remaining between them.

The chain combines TRBV5-1 with TRBJ2-5; 10 nucleotides agree with TRBD2. From germline, CDR1 is SGHRS and CDR2 YFSETQ. The CDR3 runs to 16 residues. V was pared by 5 bases and J by 1 base, with 8 bases of the junction left unmatched. CDR3 bases: TGCGCCAGCAGTTCTAGCGGGGGCCTTTCCCAAGAGACCCAGTACTTC. It encodes CASSSSGGLSQETQYF. Full variable domain (outside the CDR3, taken from reference TRBV5-1 and TRBJ2-5): KAGVTQTPRYLIKTRGQQVTLSCSPISGHRSVSWYQQTPGQGLQFLFEYFSETQRNKGNFPGRFSGRQFSNSRSEMNVSTLELGDSALYLCASSSSGGLSQETQYFGPGTRLLVL.

The V call is TRBV2, the J call TRBJ2-1, with 9 nucleotides matching TRBD1. CDR3 length: 12 amino acids. CDR1 and CDR2 (germline): SNHLY, FYNNEI. V dropped 11 bases and J dropped 10; count of bases not matched to a gene: 9. The CDR3 nucleotides read TGTGCCGGGGGACAGGGAAGAAACGAGCAGTTCTTC. Its protein product is CAGGQGRNEQFF.

The CDR3 nucleotides read TGTGCCAGTAACCCTGAACGGGGCAGAGGGGGCACAGATACGCAGTATTTT. Protein product: CASNPERGRGGTDTQYF. The chain uses TRBV19 and TRBJ2-3; D possibly uses TRBD1 or TRBD2 (5 bases each). The CDR3 loop spans 17 amino acids. Trimming left V 7 bases short and J 1 base short, with 21 bases between. Germline V lookup: CDR1 LNHDA, CDR2 SQIVND (reference sequence). Full variable domain (outside the CDR3, taken from reference TRBV19 and TRBJ2-3): DGGITQSPKYLFRKEGQNVTLSCEQNLNHDAMYWYRQDPGQGLRLIYYSQIVNDFQKGDIAEGYSVSREKKESFPLTVTSAQKNPTAFYLCASNPERGRGGTDTQYFGPGTRLTVL.

V and J are TRBV19 and TRBJ2-2; D ambiguous. Germline lookup yields CDR1 LNHDA and CDR2 SQIVND (reference sequence). V lost 5 bases and J lost 1, with 8 bases in between. The CDR3 runs 14 residues. The CDR3 loop reads CASSPDQNTGELFF. Here the CDR3 DNA reads TGTGCCAGTAGTCCCGACCAGAACACCGGGGAGCTGTTTTTT.

The chain joins TRBV5-1 to TRBJ2-7, with a tentative D call TRBD2 (6 bases). The V gene lost 0 bases and the J gene lost 3 bases, with 16 bases spanning the gap. This CDR3 comprises 16 residues. Looked up from germline, CDR1 is SGHRS and CDR2 is YFSETQ. The CDR3 loop reads CASSLGADGGNYEQYF. As DNA, the CDR3 is TGCGCCAGCAGCTTGGGGGCCGACGGCGGGAACTACGAGCAGTACTTC.

V usage is TRBV7-3 and J usage is TRBJ1-6, with D possibly matching TRBD1 (6 bases). Germline lookup yields CDR1 SGHTA and CDR2 FQGTGA. This CDR3 spans 14 amino acids. Trimming left V 3 bases short and J 5 bases short, with 8 bases between. For the CDR3, the DNA is TGTGCCAGCAGCTTCGGGACAAATAATTCACCCCTCCACTTT. It translates to CASSFGTNNSPLHF.

The rearrangement joins TRBV5-1 to TRBJ2-6; D perhaps matches TRBD1 (6 bases). The CDR3 has 15 amino acids. Germline CDR1 SGHRS, CDR2 YFSETQ. V was clipped by 6 bases and J by 0 bases, with 10 bases between them. The CDR3 is CASKEGVSGANVLTF. The CDR3 DNA sequence: TGCGCCAGCAAAGAGGGGGTCTCTGGGGCCAACGTCCTGACTTTC.

V gene TRBV18 combines with J gene TRBJ2-7, with 12 positions matching TRBD1. V gave up 6 bases and J gave up 5 bases; unmatched junction bases: 5. The CDR3 is 14 amino acids. Germline assignment: CDR1 KGHSH and CDR2 LQKENI. This CDR3 reads CASSSGTGGNEQYF. The CDR3 coding sequence is TGTGCCAGCTCGTCCGGGACAGGGGGCAACGAGCAGTACTTC.

The chain combines TRBV18 with TRBJ1-2; tentative D call: TRBD1 (5 bases). CDR1 KGHSH and CDR2 LQKENI come from the germline V gene. Trimming stripped 5 bases from V and 8 bases from J, with 12 bases between. The CDR3 is 12 amino acids. The DNA of the CDR3 is TGTGCCAGCTCAGACCCCAGGGAAGGCTACACCTTC. Residues: CASSDPREGYTF.

The gene calls are TRBV19 and TRBJ1-2, with no clear D. Trimming took off 5 bases at V and 6 bases at J, with 13 bases between the two ends. CDR1 and CDR2 (germline): LNHDA, SQIVND (reference sequence). The CDR3 loop spans 13 amino acids. CDR3 sequence: CASSWRGFDGYTF. The CDR3 nucleotides read TGTGCCAGTAGTTGGCGGGGATTTGATGGCTACACCTTC.

This chain links TRBV28 with TRBJ1-1; D call uncertain. Germline V gene lookup returns CDR1 MDHEN and CDR2 SYDVKM. V was trimmed by 5 bases and J by 3 bases, leaving 13 bases between them. The CDR3 contains 14 residues. The CDR3 here is CASSPYLQHTEAFF. In DNA form, the CDR3 reads TGTGCCAGCAGTCCCTACCTCCAGCACACTGAAGCTTTCTTT.

This clone was observed a handful of times. The V gene is TRBV6-5, the J gene TRBJ1-6, with D possibly TRBD1 on 5 matching bases. Trimming left V 6 bases short and J 9 bases short, with 18 bases between. The germline V gene has CDR1 MNHEY and CDR2 SVGAGI. The CDR3 is made up of 15 amino acids. This chain's CDR3 is CASSLSSGEFSPLHF. The CDR3 region has the DNA TGTGCCAGCAGCCTCTCTTCGGGGGAATTTTCACCCCTCCACTTT.

The chain couples TRBV7-2 to TRBJ2-3; D gene ambiguous. V was cut by 3 bases and J by 2 bases, with 9 bases left in between. The germline V gene has CDR1 SGHTA and CDR2 FQGNSA. This CDR3 spans 14 amino acids. For the CDR3, the DNA is TGTGCCAGCAGCTTGGAGCAGCTCACAGATACGCAGTATTTT. Residues: CASSLEQLTDTQYF.

The chain employs TRBV4-2 and TRBJ1-3, with 10 bases matching TRBD1. The trim removed 0 bases at V and 9 bases at J, leaving 8 bases unmatched. Germline assignment: CDR1 LGHNA and CDR2 YNFKEQ. This CDR3 comprises 16 residues. Here the CDR3 DNA reads TGTGCCAGCAGCCAAGAACGACAGGGGGCTACCGGCACCATATATTTT. Amino acid sequence: CASSQERQGATGTIYF.

The V gene is TRBV19, the J gene TRBJ2-7, with TRBD2 identical over 13 bases. CDR3 length: 16 amino acids. The germline V gene has CDR1 LNHDA and CDR2 SQIVND (reference sequence). The junction had 4 bases not matched to a gene; V was cut back by 3 bases and J by 2 bases. As DNA, the CDR3 is TGTGCCAGTAGTATCCGACTAGCGGGGGGACCCTACGAGCAGTACTTC. Amino acids: CASSIRLAGGPYEQYF. Full variable domain (missing parts from reference TRBV19 and TRBJ2-7): DGGITQSPKYLFRKEGQNVTLSCEQNLNHDAMYWYRQDPGQGLRLIYYSQIVNDFQKGDIAEGYSVSREKKESFPLTVTSAQKNPTAFYLCASSIRLAGGPYEQYFGPGTRLTVT.